The next 25 T cell receptor beta chains were all read from a single sample in a study of PD-1 blockade in classical Hodgkin lymphoma. Time point of the sample: cycle 4 day 1 (C4D1), after 6 weeks of nivolumab. Every patient relapsed after autologous stem cell transplantation, and brentuximab vedotin exposure varied. Only in-frame clones appear in the TCRdb table, and some are missing; sequencing was by immunoSEQ multiplex PCR. The sample comprises about 64,000 clones, around nine tenths of which are singletons, and around 8% rests with the top ten. The sequencing here drew on peripheral blood mononuclear cells (PBMCs), taken before the fourth cycle of nivolumab. The receptors originated from a human donor with classical Hodgkin lymphoma.

The rearrangement uses TRBV2 and TRBJ2-1; no clear D gene. The CDR3 is made up of 15 amino acids. Germline V gene sequence: CDR1 SNHLY, CDR2 FYNNEI. V dropped 6 bases and J dropped 7 bases, with 19 bases sitting between them. The CDR3 region is CASRVVYPVTNEQFF. The CDR3 DNA sequence: TGTGCCAGCAGGGTAGTTTATCCCGTAACAAATGAGCAGTTCTTC. Drawing the rest from reference TRBV2 and TRBJ2-1, the complete variable domain is EPEVTQTPSHQVTQMGQEVILRCVPISNHLYFYWYRQILGQKVEFLVSFYNNEISEKSEIFDDQFSVERPDGSNFTLKIRSTKLEDSAMYFCASRVVYPVTNEQFFGPGTRLTVL.

The count of this clone is one. The chain is built from TRBV19 and TRBJ2-4; possibly TRBD1 for D (6 bases). The V end was cut by 5 bases, the J end by 8 bases, with 13 bases between. CDR1 LNHDA and CDR2 SQIVND come from the germline V gene (reference sequence). The CDR3 extends over 13 amino acids. DNA for the CDR3: TGTGCCAGTAGTCCGGACAGTCCGCACATTCAGTACTTC. It codes for CASSPDSPHIQYF.

In DNA form, the CDR3 reads TGTGCCAGCAGTTACGGGGCGGGACAGGGGACCTACACCTTC. Protein: CASSYGAGQGTYTF. The chain combines TRBV6-5 with TRBJ1-2; 10 nucleotides align to TRBD1. There are 14 residues in the CDR3. Germline CDR1 reads MNHEY; CDR2 reads SVGAGI. The V gene end was trimmed by 2 bases and the J gene end by 10 bases; junction bases not matched to a gene: 7.

The chain is built from TRBV19 and TRBJ1-4; D is unclear. CDR1 is LNHDA, CDR2 SQIVND, per germline (reference sequence). V lost 0 bases, J lost 10 bases, and 15 bases lay in between. The CDR3 loop spans 15 amino acids. As DNA, the CDR3 is TGTGCCAGTAGTATAGATGCGGGTGGTTCCCTAAAACTGTTTTTT. Its protein is CASSIDAGGSLKLFF.

This clone was observed once. This rearrangement joins TRBV28 to TRBJ2-3; no clear D. Trimming stripped 11 bases from V and 2 bases from J, with 11 bases between. This CDR3 comprises 12 residues. Germline CDR1 and CDR2: MDHEN and SYDVKM. The DNA of the CDR3 is TGTGCCGGTGGGGTCAACACAGATACGCAGTATTTT. Its protein is CAGGVNTDTQYF.

The V gene is TRBV4-1, the J gene TRBJ1-5; a weak D match, TRBD1 (5 bases). The V gene lost 0 bases and the J gene lost 4 bases, with 7 bases spanning the gap. Germline V gene sequence: CDR1 MGHRA, CDR2 YSYEKL. The CDR3 sequence is 14 residues long. The CDR3 coding sequence is TGCGCCAGCAGCCAAGATCCAGGGAATCAGCCCCAGCATTTT. It specifies CASSQDPGNQPQHF.

This clone was observed once. The V gene is TRBV5-5, the J gene TRBJ1-1, with TRBD1 as a possible D gene (5 bases). Trimming removed 0 bases from V and 0 bases from J, with 6 bases in between. In germline, CDR1 is SGHKS, CDR2 YYEKEE (reference sequence). The CDR3 covers 14 residues. The CDR3 protein is CASSLAGMNTEAFF. Written as DNA, the CDR3 is TGTGCCAGCAGCTTGGCAGGGATGAACACTGAAGCTTTCTTT. Filled out from reference TRBV5-5 and TRBJ1-1, the complete variable domain reads DAGVTQSPTHLIKTRGQQVTLRCSPISGHKSVSWYQQVLGQGPQFIFQYYEKEERGRGNFPDRFSARQFPNYSSELNVNALLLGDSALYLCASSLAGMNTEAFFGQGTRLTVV.

This chain uses TRBV6-6 with TRBJ1-5; D is perhaps TRBD1 (5 bases). The length of the CDR3 is 14 residues. V was clipped by 5 bases and J by 6 bases, with 14 bases between them. Per germline, CDR1 MNHNY and CDR2 SVGAGI (reference sequence). The CDR3 sequence is CASSTGGGSQPQHF. CDR3 bases: TGTGCCAGCAGTACGGGGGGGGGTAGTCAGCCCCAGCATTTT.

The V gene is TRBV9, the J gene TRBJ2-3, with TRBD2 matching 7 bases. CDR1 and CDR2 from the germline V gene are SGDLS and YYNGEE. Unmatched junction bases numbered 11, after V lost 7 bases and J lost 3 bases. The CDR3 spans 15 residues. CDR3 sequence: CASSDPGGGTDTQYF. CDR3 coding DNA: TGTGCCAGCTCGGACCCGGGAGGTGGGACAGATACGCAGTATTTT.

The gene calls are TRBV7-8 and TRBJ2-5; either TRBD1 or TRBD2 may fit D (5 bases each). The CDR3 sequence is 13 residues long. The germline V and J ends were trimmed by 3 bases and 5 bases, with 10 bases remaining between them. The germline V gene encodes CDR1 SGHVS and CDR2 FQNEAQ. The CDR3 sequence is CASSFAREETQYF. CDR3 coding DNA: TGTGCCAGCAGCTTTGCCAGGGAGGAGACCCAGTACTTC.

The rearrangement links TRBV10-3 to TRBJ1-6; the D gene is possibly TRBD1 (5 bases). Germline CDR1 is ENHRY and CDR2 is SYGVKD. Trimming left V 11 bases short and J 9 bases short, with 14 bases between. CDR3 size: 12 residues. This CDR3 reads CAGRDIGSPLHF. The CDR3, as DNA: TGTGCCGGCAGGGATATCGGTTCACCCCTCCACTTT.

The chain recombines TRBV11-2 with TRBJ2-3; D is undetermined. This CDR3 region has 14 residues. Germline CDR1 reads SGHAT; CDR2 reads FQNNGV. Trimming took off 1 base at V and 2 bases at J, with 7 bases between the two ends. Here the CDR3 reads CASSLGVLTDTQYF. The CDR3 nucleotides are TGTGCCAGCAGCTTAGGAGTCCTCACAGATACGCAGTATTTT. Full variable domain (missing parts from reference TRBV11-2 and TRBJ2-3): EAGVAQSPRYKIIEKRQSVAFWCNPISGHATLYWYQQILGQGPKLLIQFQNNGVVDDSQLPKDRFSAERLKGVDSTLKIQPAKLEDSAVYLCASSLGVLTDTQYFGPGTRLTVL.

The chain uses TRBV18 and TRBJ2-5; D is unclear. V dropped 3 bases and J dropped 1 base, with 6 bases sitting between them. The CDR3 is 13 amino acids. Germline V gives CDR1 KGHSH, CDR2 LQKENI. The CDR3 protein is CASSPARQETQYF. CDR3 DNA: TGTGCCAGCTCACCGGCCCGCCAAGAGACCCAGTACTTC.

The chain links TRBV4-2 to TRBJ2-5; D call uncertain. Per germline, CDR1 LGHNA and CDR2 YNFKEQ. The ends were cut back, 0 bases at V and 2 bases at J, with 7 bases in the middle. The CDR3 is 14 residues long. CDR3 protein: CASSQEPQQETQYF. In DNA form, the CDR3 reads TGTGCCAGCAGCCAAGAGCCCCAACAAGAGACCCAGTACTTC.

This chain joins TRBV7-8 and TRBJ2-2; TRBD2 matches at 10 bases. Trimming cost V 5 bases and J 5 bases; bases outside gene matches: 14. The CDR3 runs to 18 residues. Germline V gene lookup returns CDR1 SGHVS and CDR2 FQNEAQ. CDR3 sequence (DNA): TGTGCCAGCAGCCTTGACCTAGCGGGAGCGCTTATGACCGGGGAGCTGTTTTTT. Translation: CASSLDLAGALMTGELFF.

The gene calls are TRBV19 and TRBJ2-7, with TRBD1 matching over 10 bases. This CDR3 has 14 amino acids. The V gene end was trimmed by 7 bases and the J gene end by 4 bases; junction bases not matched to a gene: 7. CDR1 and CDR2 (germline): LNHDA, SQIVND (reference sequence). CDR3 coding DNA: TGTGCCAGTATGACCGGGACAGGGGCATACGAGCAGTACTTC. Its protein product is CASMTGTGAYEQYF.

This chain joins TRBV20-1 and TRBJ2-1, with D unclear. The V gene lost 0 bases and the J gene lost 11 bases, with 5 bases spanning the gap. The CDR3 contains 10 residues. Germline V gene sequence: CDR1 DFQATT, CDR2 SNEGSKA (reference sequence). CDR3 bases: TGCAGTGCTAGAGATTCCAAGCAGTTCTTC. This gives the protein CSARDSKQFF.

The gene calls are TRBV5-4 and TRBJ1-5; D might be TRBD1 (5 bases). CDR1 is SGHNT and CDR2 is YYREEE in the germline V gene (reference sequence). Deletions cut 0 bases from V and 7 bases from J, with 8 bases between. The CDR3 runs to 13 residues. For the CDR3, the DNA is TGTGCCAGCAGCTTGGGTAGGGACCAGCCCCAGCATTTT. It translates to CASSLGRDQPQHF.

The rearrangement links TRBV5-4 to TRBJ2-3; D gene unclear. V was cut by 3 bases and J by 3 bases, with 8 bases left in between. The CDR3 runs 13 residues. In germline, CDR1 is SGHNT, CDR2 YYREEE (reference sequence). The CDR3, as DNA: TGTGCCAGCAGCTCCCCGACAACAGATACGCAGTATTTT. It encodes CASSSPTTDTQYF. The variable domain in full, with the rest retrieved from reference TRBV5-4 and TRBJ2-3, is ETGVTQSPTHLIKTRGQQVTLRCSSQSGHNTVSWYQQALGQGPQFIFQYYREEENGRGNFPPRFSGLQFPNYSSELNVNALELDDSALYLCASSSPTTDTQYFGPGTRLTVL.

This rearrangement joins TRBV10-3 to TRBJ1-1, with a possible D match to TRBD1 (5 bases). Germline V lookup: CDR1 ENHRY, CDR2 SYGVKD. With 8 bases removed from V and 6 bases from J, the gap between germline ends came to 19 bases. The CDR3 is made up of 14 amino acids. CDR3 nucleotide sequence: TGTGCCATCGCGACGCAGGGCTATAATCCTGAAGCTTTCTTT. Protein sequence: CAIATQGYNPEAFF.

V and J are TRBV7-2 and TRBJ1-3; D ambiguous. The ends were cut back, 3 bases at V and 0 bases at J, with 12 bases in the middle. Germline CDR1 is SGHTA and CDR2 is FQGNSA. The CDR3 has 16 residues. CDR3 sequence reads: CASSFIPASSGNTIYF. CDR3 bases: TGTGCCAGCAGCTTTATACCCGCAAGCTCTGGAAACACCATATATTTT.

The V gene is TRBV6-1, the J gene TRBJ2-2; a possible D gene is TRBD1 (5 bases). The V end lost 7 bases, the J end lost 4 bases, and 7 bases lay between the germline ends. The germline CDR1 and CDR2 sequences are MNHNS and SASEGT. The CDR3 has 12 amino acids. The CDR3 DNA reads as TGTGCCAGCAAGGGGTTCACCGGGGAGCTGTTTTTT. Its translation is CASKGFTGELFF.

The J gene is TRBJ2-1, the V gene TRBV28, with 7 bases fitting TRBD2. J lost 11 bases, V lost 2 bases, and 12 bases had no gene match. Germline CDR1 reads MDHEN; CDR2 reads SYDVKM. The CDR3 length is 15 residues. CDR3 residues: CASSLGTKLVMQQFF. The DNA of the CDR3 is TGTGCCAGCAGTTTAGGGACTAAGCTTGTTATGCAGCAGTTCTTC.

The chain is built from TRBV9 and TRBJ2-7; TRBD1 might be the D (5 bases). Between the trimmed V and J ends, which lost 0 bases and 3 bases, there was a span of 16 bases. From germline, CDR1 is SGDLS and CDR2 YYNGEE. This CDR3 spans 16 amino acids. CDR3 loop: CASSVEPSRAYYEQYF. The CDR3 nucleotides read TGTGCCAGCAGCGTAGAGCCCTCCAGGGCATACTACGAGCAGTACTTC.

The chain employs TRBV7-2 and TRBJ2-5; possibly TRBD2 for D (6 bases). CDR1 is SGHTA and CDR2 is FQGNSA in the germline V gene. Between the trimmed V and J ends, which lost 2 bases and 4 bases, there was a span of 11 bases. The CDR3 contains 14 residues. The CDR3 region is CASSLLGRGETQYF. The CDR3 nucleotides are TGTGCCAGCAGCTTACTAGGGCGGGGAGAGACCCAGTACTTC.